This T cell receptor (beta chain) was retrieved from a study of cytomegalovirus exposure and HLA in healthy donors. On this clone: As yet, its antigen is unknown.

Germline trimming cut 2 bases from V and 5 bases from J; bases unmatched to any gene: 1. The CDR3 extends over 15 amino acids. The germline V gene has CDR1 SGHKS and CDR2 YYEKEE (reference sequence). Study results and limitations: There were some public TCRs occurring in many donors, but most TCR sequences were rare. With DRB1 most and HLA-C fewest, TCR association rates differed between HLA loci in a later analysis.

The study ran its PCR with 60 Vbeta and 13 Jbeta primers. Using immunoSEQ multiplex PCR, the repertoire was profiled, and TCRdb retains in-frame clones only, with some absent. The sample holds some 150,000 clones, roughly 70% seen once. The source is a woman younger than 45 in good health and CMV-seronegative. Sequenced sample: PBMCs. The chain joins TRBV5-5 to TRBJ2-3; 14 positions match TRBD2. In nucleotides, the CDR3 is TGTGCCAGCAGCTTTGGACTAGCGGGAGGAGATACGCAGTATTTT. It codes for CASSFGLAGGDTQYF.